What follows describes a single T cell receptor (beta chain). The CDR3 is 16 amino acids. Germline V gene lookup returns CDR1 MGHDK and CDR2 SYGVNS. V shed 9 bases and J shed 0 bases, with 15 bases lying between them. This specimen belongs to a study of shared T cell receptors in the human thymus. TCRdb's copy holds only in-frame clones and misses some; the assay was immunoSEQ multiplex PCR. The data contain hundreds of thousands of clones, around 87% of them singletons. This sample also belongs to another study, concerning human thymus T cells. From that report: Thymus specimens were resections from corrective heart surgery.

This rearrangement joins TRBV25-1 to TRBJ1-6; D not resolved. Specimen: thymocytes. The TCR was taken from a boy under two years old with a congenital heart defect. Here the CDR3 reads CASEERESSYNSPLHF. The CDR3 bases are TGTGCCAGTGAAGAGAGGGAAAGCTCCTATAATTCACCCCTCCACTTT. Complete variable domain (other parts from reference TRBV25-1 and TRBJ1-6): EADIYQTPRYLVIGTGKKITLECSQTMGHDKMYWYQQDPGMELHLIHYSYGVNSTEKGDLSSESTVSRIRTEHFPLTLESARPSHTSQYLCASEERESSYNSPLHFGNGTRLTVT.